The entry below gives a single T cell receptor beta chain sequence along with its context. This specimen comes from a study of human thymus T cells. Sequenced by immunoSEQ multiplex PCR; TCRdb stores in-frame clones only, minus some. The sample gives approximately 46,000 clones, 85% to 95% of which show up once; approximately 0.16% is in the top ten. The donor group consisted of healthy Finnish infants who were having corrective surgery for congenital heart defects. Only four of the eight donors provided a 0.5-1 mL blood sample. The sequencing input was blood. This sequence originates from a girl in the first two years of life with a congenital heart defect but otherwise immunologically healthy.

CDR3: CASSRTTGRTNEKLFF. DNA of the CDR3: TGTGCCAGCAGCCGAACAACAGGGCGCACTAATGAAAAACTGTTTTTT. The chain links TRBV14 to TRBJ1-4; possibly TRBD1 for D (6 bases). Germline-derived CDR1 and CDR2 are SGHDN and FVKESK. V was pared by 4 bases and J by 2 bases, with 14 bases between. The CDR3 contains 16 residues.